A selection of T cell receptor beta chains follows, all from one sample in a study of T cell responses to AZD1222 COVID-19 vaccine. This table comes from immunoSEQ multiplex PCR, and its TCRdb copy is limited to in-frame clones, with some not included. This sample has under 25,000 clones, with less than 90% found just once. Sample: peripheral blood, taken 28 days after the second AZD1222 dose. The receptors were gathered from an adult who received the AZD1222 COVID-19 vaccine. Each CDR3 is given with its conserved first and last residue. Fields, in order: V gene, J gene, D gene, clone size, CDR3 protein, CDR3 DNA. D genes are given only for firm matches. Only part of the rows carry a size: once, few, many, or a class if the clone is expanded.

>TRBV19|TRBJ2-5|TRBD1|NA
CATQTGGVETQYF
TGTGCCACCCAAACAGGGGGCGTAGAGACCCAGTACTTC
>TRBV10-3|TRBJ1-3|NA|NA
CAIRQGLSGNTIYF
TGTGCCATCAGACAGGGCCTCTCTGGAAACACCATATATTTT
>TRBV18|TRBJ1-6|NA|NA
CASSPDLSSYNSPLHF
TGTGCCAGCTCACCAGACCTGAGCTCCTATAATTCACCCCTCCACTTT
>TRBV30|TRBJ1-2|NA|NA
CASTKSGAGGGYTF
TGTGCCTCAACGAAGTCAGGGGCCGGAGGAGGCTACACCTTC
>TRBV7-8|TRBJ2-6|TRBD1|once
CASSRDSGSSGANVLTF
TGTGCCAGCAGCAGGGACAGTGGTAGCTCTGGGGCCAACGTCCTGACTTTC
>TRBV3-1/TRBV3-2|TRBJ2-2|NA|NA
CASSQYTGELFF
TGTGCCAGCAGCCAATACACCGGGGAGCTGTTTTTT
>TRBV19|TRBJ2-1|TRBD2|NA
CASTAQTSGLTEQFF
TGTGCCAGTACCGCACAGACTAGCGGCTTAACTGAGCAGTTCTTC
>TRBV19|TRBJ1-4|TRBD1|NA
CASSSLQGGLEKLFF
TGTGCCAGTAGTTCCCTACAGGGGGGATTGGAAAAACTGTTTTTT
>TRBV5-1|TRBJ2-2|NA|few
CASSGELNTGELFF
TGCGCCAGCAGTGGCGAGTTGAACACCGGGGAGCTGTTTTTT
>TRBV5-1|TRBJ1-1|NA|NA
CASSLTILNTEAFF
TGCGCCAGCAGCTTGACGATTCTGAACACTGAAGCTTTCTTT
>TRBV6-5|TRBJ2-5|NA|NA
CASIPTGRIGTQYF
TGTGCCAGCATTCCCACAGGCCGGATCGGGACCCAGTACTTC
>TRBV9|TRBJ2-7|NA|NA
CASSLASGYEQYF
TGTGCCAGCAGCTTAGCCAGCGGCTACGAGCAGTACTTC
>TRBV3-1/TRBV3-2|TRBJ1-2|NA|NA
CASSLTGAQGYTF
TGTGCCAGCAGCCTCACAGGAGCCCAAGGCTACACCTTC
>TRBV7-8|TRBJ1-6|NA|once
CASSPRTEVASPLHF
TGTGCCAGCAGCCCCCGGACGGAGGTTGCTTCACCCCTCCACTTT
>TRBV7-8|TRBJ2-7|NA|NA
CASSLKDTGLSEQYF
TGTGCCAGCAGCTTAAAGGACACGGGTTTGTCCGAGCAGTACTTC
>TRBV15|TRBJ1-5|TRBD1|NA
CATSRQGVRQPQHF
TGTGCCACCAGCAGGCAGGGGGTCCGGCAGCCCCAGCATTTT
>TRBV15|TRBJ2-7|NA|NA
CATSRGQGNEQYF
TGTGCCACCAGCAGAGGGCAGGGGAACGAGCAGTACTTC
>TRBV10-1|TRBJ2-2|NA|NA
CASSERGVANTGELFF
TGCGCCAGCAGTGAGCGAGGTGTAGCGAACACCGGGGAGCTGTTTTTT
>TRBV6-5|TRBJ1-5|NA|NA
CASRQDTARNQPQHF
TGTGCCAGCAGACAGGACACGGCCCGGAATCAGCCCCAGCATTTT
>TRBV19|TRBJ1-2|NA|NA
CASSILNSDGCGYTF
TGTGCCAGTAGTATTCTGAACAGTGACGGCTGTGGCTACACCTTC
>TRBV7-9|TRBJ1-1|NA|NA
CASSFLVNTEAFF
TGTGCCAGCAGCTTCCTGGTGAACACTGAAGCTTTCTTT
>TRBV30|TRBJ2-7|TRBD1|NA
CAWKNPGQGIHEQYF
TGTGCCTGGAAGAATCCGGGACAGGGGATTCACGAGCAGTACTTC
>TRBV11-2|TRBJ1-2|NA|once
CASSLPRGYGYTF
TGTGCCAGCAGCTTGCCCCGAGGTTATGGCTACACCTTC
>TRBV7-2|TRBJ2-1|NA|NA
CASTNGGTVNEQFF
TGTGCCAGCACAAACGGCGGGACGGTCAATGAGCAGTTCTTC
>TRBV11-2|TRBJ2-1|TRBD2|once
CASSLRTSGSSYNEQFF
TGTGCCAGCAGCTTAAGGACTAGCGGGAGCTCCTACAATGAGCAGTTCTTC
>TRBV5-5|TRBJ1-3|NA|NA
CASSPGLYSGNTIYF
TGTGCCAGCAGCCCCGGACTCTACTCTGGAAACACCATATATTTT
>TRBV18|TRBJ1-1|NA|once
CASSLEHTEAFF
TGTGCCAGCTCACTGGAGCACACTGAAGCTTTCTTT
>TRBV5-4|TRBJ2-2|NA|NA
CASSLQLGGAGELFF
TGTGCCAGCAGCTTGCAGCTAGGAGGGGCCGGGGAGCTGTTTTTT
>TRBV29-1|TRBJ1-1|NA|NA
CSVERAMNTEAFF
TGCAGCGTTGAACGGGCAATGAACACTGAAGCTTTCTTT
>TRBV4-3|TRBJ1-4|TRBD1|NA
CASSQDRQGAEKLFF
TGCGCCAGCAGCCAAGATAGGCAGGGGGCAGAAAAACTGTTTTTT
>TRBV6-4|TRBJ2-7|TRBD1|NA
CASRLNLDRGEYEQYF
TGTGCCAGCAGACTGAACTTGGACAGGGGGGAGTACGAGCAGTACTTC
>TRBV5-1|TRBJ1-3|NA|NA
CASSSGASGNTIYF
TGCGCCAGCAGCTCCGGGGCCTCTGGAAACACCATATATTTT
>TRBV9|TRBJ2-3|TRBD2|NA
CASSGLAGVQDTQYF
TGTGCCAGCAGCGGCCTAGCGGGAGTTCAAGATACGCAGTATTTT
>TRBV7-8|TRBJ1-2|NA|NA
CASRLRTGSHWGYTF
TGTGCCAGCAGATTAAGGACCGGGTCCCATTGGGGCTACACCTTC
>TRBV15|TRBJ2-7|NA|medium-sized
CATSRPATGNSYEQYF
TGTGCCACCAGCAGGCCAGCCACAGGTAACTCCTACGAGCAGTACTTC
>TRBV9|TRBJ2-5|NA|NA
CASSVEWGQPQETQYF
TGTGCCAGCAGCGTAGAGTGGGGACAACCCCAAGAGACCCAGTACTTC
>TRBV24-1|TRBJ2-1|TRBD2|NA
CATSDLRLAGYNEQFF
TGTGCCACCAGTGATTTGCGACTAGCGGGATACAATGAGCAGTTCTTC
>TRBV28|TRBJ2-2|NA|NA
CASSYLGNTGELFF
TGTGCCAGCAGTTATTTGGGTAACACCGGGGAGCTGTTTTTT
>TRBV29-1|TRBJ1-2|TRBD1|NA
CSVERQGEDYGYTF
TGCAGCGTCGAGAGACAGGGGGAAGACTATGGCTACACCTTC
>TRBV5-1|TRBJ2-1|NA|few
CASRPQTLNNEQFF
TGCGCCAGCAGGCCTCAGACGTTGAACAATGAGCAGTTCTTC
>TRBV7-9|TRBJ1-1|NA|few
CASSLVPPTEAFF
TGTGCCAGCAGCTTAGTACCCCCCACTGAAGCTTTCTTT
>TRBV28|TRBJ2-1|TRBD1|NA
CASSSIDRGHNEQFF
TGTGCCAGCAGCTCCATAGACAGGGGTCACAATGAGCAGTTCTTC
>TRBV7-6|TRBJ2-3|NA|NA
CASSLAGVGSDTQYF
TGTGCCAGCAGCTTAGCCGGTGTGGGGTCAGATACGCAGTATTTT
>TRBV19|TRBJ1-5|TRBD1|NA
CARGQGARSNQPQHF
TGTGCCAGGGGACAGGGGGCGAGGTCGAATCAGCCCCAGCATTTT
>TRBV6-5|TRBJ2-1|NA|NA
CASTRDWSSYNEQFF
TGTGCCAGCACCCGGGACTGGAGCTCCTACAATGAGCAGTTCTTC
>TRBV24-1|TRBJ2-2|NA|NA
CATSYGVNTGELFF
TGTGCCACCAGTTACGGGGTGAACACCGGGGAGCTGTTTTTT
>TRBV7-9|TRBJ1-2|NA|once
CASSSQHSDSSNYGYTF
TGTGCCAGCAGCTCCCAGCACTCGGACAGTTCTAACTATGGCTACACCTTC
>TRBV3-1/TRBV3-2|TRBJ1-5|NA|NA
CASSQDLQQPQHF
TGTGCCAGCAGCCAAGATCTACAGCAGCCCCAGCATTTT
>TRBV21-1|TRBJ2-7|NA|once
CASRTLSGGWLDYEQYF
TGTGCCAGCAGAACTCTCTCGGGCGGGTGGTTGGACTACGAGCAGTACTTC
>TRBV7-2|TRBJ2-3|NA|NA
CASSSGLPTDTQYF
TGTGCCAGCAGCTCGGGACTTCCCACAGATACGCAGTATTTT
>TRBV6-5|TRBJ1-4|NA|NA
CASSPLTVRGEKLFF
TGTGCCAGCAGTCCCCTGACAGTCCGGGGTGAAAAACTGTTTTTT
>TRBV6-5|TRBJ2-1|NA|NA
CASSSTPGRQFF
TGTGCCAGCAGCAGCACTCCGGGGAGGCAGTTCTTC
>TRBV19|TRBJ2-2|TRBD2|NA
CASRLAGGNTGELFF
TGTGCCAGTCGACTAGCGGGAGGTAACACCGGGGAGCTGTTTTTT
>TRBV12-3/TRBV12-4|TRBJ1-1|NA|NA
CASSLQGNTEAFF
TGTGCCAGCAGTTTACAGGGGAACACTGAAGCTTTCTTT
>TRBV6-5|TRBJ1-5|NA|NA
CASSPSNQPQHF
TGTGCCAGCAGCCCCAGCAATCAGCCCCAGCATTTT
>TRBV6-5|TRBJ1-2|NA|NA
CASTYSSSYGYTF
TGTGCCAGCACCTACAGTTCTAGCTATGGCTACACCTTC
>TRBV19|TRBJ2-2|NA|few
CASKGAGHATGELFF
TGTGCCAGTAAAGGGGCAGGCCATGCGACCGGGGAGCTGTTTTTT
>TRBV6-5|TRBJ1-3|NA|NA
CASSYRSGDYTIYF
TGTGCCAGCAGTTACCGGTCAGGGGACTACACCATATATTTT
>TRBV9|TRBJ1-1|NA|few
CASSQDNSEAFF
TGTGCCAGCAGCCAGGACAATTCTGAAGCTTTCTTT